This T cell receptor (beta chain) stems from a study of T cell responses to AZD1222 COVID-19 vaccine. Some clones are missing from TCRdb's copy, which holds only in-frame ones; the method was immunoSEQ multiplex PCR. The table shows about 110,000 clones, with about 90% occurring only once. The CDR3 extends over 15 amino acids. V lost 3 bases, J lost 0 bases, and 9 bases lay in between. Germline values: CDR1 SNHLY, CDR2 FYNNEI. Overall study results and limits: Spike-specific TCR breadth and depth went up after people got two AZD1222 doses. Recipients of AZD1222 seropositive at baseline numbered only 5 or 6. It was only after the peak T cell response that any repertoires were sampled.

A word on this clone: The antigen remains unidentified.

This clonotype was sampled from an adult who received the AZD1222 COVID-19 vaccine. The material was peripheral blood, obtained 28 days after the second AZD1222 dose. V and J are TRBV2 and TRBJ1-3; maybe TRBD1 (5 bases). This CDR3 is CASSDPGPSGNTIYF. DNA for the CDR3: TGTGCCAGCAGTGACCCGGGGCCCTCTGGAAACACCATATATTTT.